Shown below are 23 T cell receptor beta chains from a single sample sequenced in a study of blood T cell repertoires in COVID-19. Method: immunoSEQ multiplex PCR; TCRdb's copy keeps in-frame clones and lacks some. This sample has 450,000 to 500,000 clones, with approximately 85% found just once. Sequencing was performed on peripheral blood. Every receptor here comes from a human donor in a cohort sampled during active COVID-19.

This clone occurred a few times. The rearrangement uses TRBV19 and TRBJ1-1, with 7 bases that match TRBD1. Germline V gene sequence: CDR1 LNHDA, CDR2 SQIVND (reference sequence). This CDR3 comprises 16 residues. V lost 3 bases to trimming and J lost 4 bases; unmatched junction nucleotides: 11. The CDR3 reads CASSIRERQGGTEAFF. CDR3 sequence (DNA): TGTGCCAGTAGTATTCGCGAGAGACAGGGTGGCACTGAAGCTTTCTTT. Based on the CDR3 plus reference TRBV19 and TRBJ1-1, the full variable domain is DGGITQSPKYLFRKEGQNVTLSCEQNLNHDAMYWYRQDPGQGLRLIYYSQIVNDFQKGDIAEGYSVSREKKESFPLTVTSAQKNPTAFYLCASSIRERQGGTEAFFGQGTRLTVV.

The rearrangement links TRBV19 to TRBJ1-5, with D possibly TRBD1 on 6 matching bases. CDR1 is LNHDA and CDR2 is SQIVND in the germline V gene (reference sequence). The CDR3 is made up of 14 amino acids. The V and J ends lost 3 bases and 10 bases respectively, with 16 bases between them. The CDR3 spells CASSIVYRASPQHF. The CDR3 nucleotides read TGTGCCAGTAGTATCGTTTACAGGGCGAGTCCCCAGCATTTT. The whole variable domain, filled in from reference TRBV19 and TRBJ1-5, reads DGGITQSPKYLFRKEGQNVTLSCEQNLNHDAMYWYRQDPGQGLRLIYYSQIVNDFQKGDIAEGYSVSREKKESFPLTVTSAQKNPTAFYLCASSIVYRASPQHFGDGTRLSIL.

The chain employs TRBV28 and TRBJ1-2; D perhaps matches TRBD1 (5 bases). CDR1 and CDR2 (germline): MDHEN, SYDVKM. V shed 2 bases and J shed 0 bases, with 10 bases lying between them. The length of the CDR3 is 15 residues. The DNA of the CDR3 is TGTGCCAGCAGTTTACTCGACAGAGCTAACTATGGCTACACCTTC. This gives the protein CASSLLDRANYGYTF.

The chain couples TRBV28 to TRBJ1-2; 9 bases are a match to TRBD1. This CDR3 comprises 15 residues. J gave up 4 bases and V 8 bases, and 11 bases lay outside the gene matches. Germline CDR1 is MDHEN and CDR2 is SYDVKM. DNA for the CDR3: TGTGCCAGCCTTACCCGGGACAGGGAGGCCTATGGCTACACCTTC. Its protein product is CASLTRDREAYGYTF.

The CDR3 protein is CASSVQTANYGYTF. CDR3 sequence (DNA): TGTGCCAGCAGCGTACAAACAGCTAACTATGGCTACACCTTC. This chain connects TRBV9 to TRBJ1-2; D not certain. With 1 base removed from V and 0 bases from J, the gap between germline ends came to 7 bases. In germline, CDR1 is SGDLS, CDR2 YYNGEE. The CDR3 extends over 14 amino acids. Drawing the rest from reference TRBV9 and TRBJ1-2, the complete variable domain is DSGVTQTPKHLITATGQRVTLRCSPRSGDLSVYWYQQSLDQGLQFLIQYYNGEERAKGNILERFSAQQFPDLHSELNLSSLELGDSALYFCASSVQTANYGYTFGSGTRLTVV.

The chain recombines TRBV24-1 with TRBJ2-1, with TRBD2 matching 7 bases. The J segment lost 0 bases and the V segment lost 6 bases, leaving 4 bases of the junction unmatched. Germline loops: CDR1 KGHDR, CDR2 SFDVKD. CDR3 length: 15 amino acids. The CDR3 bases are TGTGCCACCAGTTCTTTAGCGGGCTCCTACAATGAGCAGTTCTTC. It is translated as CATSSLAGSYNEQFF.

The chain carries TRBV10-1 and TRBJ2-7; possibly TRBD2 for D (6 bases). From germline, CDR1 is WNHNN and CDR2 SYGVQD (reference sequence). CDR3 length: 18 residues. Trimming removed 0 bases from V and 2 bases from J, with 20 bases in between. The CDR3 region is CASSESTWELALAYEQYF. CDR3 bases: TGCGCCAGCAGTGAGTCGACCTGGGAACTAGCTTTAGCCTACGAGCAGTACTTC.

V gene TRBV28 combines with J gene TRBJ2-2; weak D call: TRBD2 (5 bases). The CDR3 is 14 amino acids. Germline V gives CDR1 MDHEN, CDR2 SYDVKM. V was cut by 5 bases and J by 5 bases, with 12 bases left in between. This CDR3 reads CASSPAGETGELFF. The DNA for the CDR3 is TGTGCCAGCAGTCCAGCCGGGGAAACCGGGGAGCTGTTTTTT. Looking up the rest from reference TRBV28 and TRBJ2-2 gives the full variable domain: DVKVTQSSRYLVKRTGEKVFLECVQDMDHENMFWYRQDPGLGLRLIYFSYDVKMKEKGDIPEGYSVSREKKERFSLILESASTNQTSMYLCASSPAGETGELFFGEGSRLTVL.

This chain joins TRBV6-5 and TRBJ1-5; D remains unclear. V lost 5 bases to trimming and J lost 0 bases, with 8 bases between them. Germline CDR1 MNHEY, CDR2 SVGAGI. There are 14 residues in the CDR3. CDR3 coding DNA: TGTGCCAGCAGTACAGATTATAGCAATCAGCCCCAGCATTTT. It codes for CASSTDYSNQPQHF.

The V gene is TRBV27, the J gene TRBJ1-5, with a weak D call TRBD1 (5 bases). Germline CDR1 and CDR2: MNHEY and SMNVEV (reference sequence). The CDR3 sequence is 15 residues long. V was pared by 2 bases and J by 2 bases, with 10 bases between. CDR3 protein: CASSLQGSRNQPQHF. DNA of the CDR3: TGTGCCAGCAGTTTACAGGGCTCTCGCAATCAGCCCCAGCATTTT.

The CDR3 DNA reads as TGCGCCAGCAGTGCAGGCCACGGCTACACCTTC. This translates into CASSAGHGYTF. The chain recombines TRBV5-1 with TRBJ1-2; D not certain. This CDR3 has 11 residues. Germline loops: CDR1 SGHRS, CDR2 YFSETQ. The V end was cut by 5 bases, the J end by 8 bases, with 10 bases between.

The chain combines TRBV6-5 with TRBJ1-6; D may be TRBD1 (5 bases). This CDR3 region has 15 residues. Deletions cut 0 bases from V and 10 bases from J, with 13 bases between. The germline V gene encodes CDR1 MNHEY and CDR2 SVGAGI. The CDR3: CASSYSGREESPLHF. CDR3 sequence (DNA): TGTGCCAGCAGTTACTCAGGCAGGGAAGAATCACCCCTCCACTTT.

The chain employs TRBV5-6 and TRBJ2-3; 11 bases are a match to TRBD1. V lost 0 bases and J lost 6; bases outside the gene matches: 3. The CDR3 extends over 15 amino acids. Germline V lookup: CDR1 SGHDT, CDR2 YYEEEE. Here the CDR3 reads CASSLAGQGADTQYF. CDR3 DNA: TGTGCCAGCAGCTTGGCCGGACAGGGGGCGGATACGCAGTATTTT.

This rearrangement joins TRBV19 to TRBJ1-2; 8 nucleotides match TRBD1. Losses at the gene ends were 6 bases for V and 8 bases for J; bases not matched to a gene: 5. The CDR3 totals 12 residues. The germline CDR1 and CDR2 sequences are LNHDA and SQIVND (reference sequence). The CDR3 nucleotides are TGTGCCAGTAGGGACAGGGTGGAAGGCTACACCTTC. It translates to CASRDRVEGYTF.

The V gene is TRBV7-2, the J gene TRBJ2-3; no firm D call. The CDR3 is 14 residues long. V lost 3 bases and J lost 2, with 9 bases in between. Germline CDR1 and CDR2: SGHTA and FQGNSA. CDR3 coding DNA: TGTGCCAGCAGCTTTCGACTCTTCACAGATACGCAGTATTTT. It codes for CASSFRLFTDTQYF.

The gene calls are TRBV7-8 and TRBJ1-2; D uncertain. The CDR3 length is 15 residues. V lost 2 bases, J lost 8 bases, and 18 bases lay in between. Per germline, CDR1 SGHVS and CDR2 FQNEAQ. CDR3 nucleotide sequence: TGTGCCAGCAGCTTATACGACACTTCCACTGGCGGCTACACCTTC. This translates into CASSLYDTSTGGYTF.

Only a few counts were recorded for this clone. V usage is TRBV3-1 (or the pseudogene TRBV3-2) and J usage is TRBJ2-3; TRBD2 aligns across 11 bases. The length of the CDR3 is 15 residues. CDR1 and CDR2 (germline): LGHDT, YNNKEL (reference sequence). J gave up 9 bases and V 6 bases, and 11 bases lay outside the gene matches. The DNA for the CDR3 is TGTGCCAGCAGACCAGGACTAGCGGGTCCGGGGACGCAGTATTTT. The encoded protein is CASRPGLAGPGTQYF.

For the CDR3, the DNA is TGCAGCGTTCAGACGGGGGGTCAGCCCCAGCATTTT. Translating it yields CSVQTGGQPQHF. The chain is built from TRBV29-1 and TRBJ1-5; D is possibly TRBD1 (5 bases). V lost 5 bases to trimming and J lost 6 bases, with 11 bases between them. The length of the CDR3 is 12 residues. Germline V gives CDR1 SQVTM, CDR2 ANQGSEA.

V and J are TRBV28 and TRBJ2-3, with 8 bases fitting TRBD2. CDR1 is MDHEN and CDR2 is SYDVKM in the germline V gene. Germline trimming cut 8 bases from V and 4 bases from J; bases unmatched to any gene: 8. This CDR3 spans 14 amino acids. The CDR3 coding sequence is TGTGCCAGCTTACCGGGGGGGAGGGCAGATACGCAGTATTTT. Its translation: CASLPGGRADTQYF. Variable domain in full (rest from reference TRBV28 and TRBJ2-3): DVKVTQSSRYLVKRTGEKVFLECVQDMDHENMFWYRQDPGLGLRLIYFSYDVKMKEKGDIPEGYSVSREKKERFSLILESASTNQTSMYLCASLPGGRADTQYFGPGTRLTVL.

CDR3 sequence (DNA): TGTGCCAGCAGGTCCCAACAGCGGGCCTACAATGAGCAGTTCTTC. The encoded protein is CASRSQQRAYNEQFF. The J gene is TRBJ2-1, the V gene TRBV6-5; tentatively, D is TRBD2 (6 bases). V was cut by 6 bases and J by 2 bases, with 14 bases left in between. Germline V lookup: CDR1 MNHEY, CDR2 SVGAGI. The CDR3 has 15 residues.

This rearrangement joins TRBV11-2 to TRBJ2-2; D may be TRBD1 (7 bases). This CDR3 contains 15 residues. Germline lookup yields CDR1 SGHAT and CDR2 FQNNGV. The V end was cut by 2 bases, the J end by 6 bases, with 13 bases between. As DNA, the CDR3 is TGTGCCAGCAGCTTATTTGCCAGGGGGGCCGGGGAGCTGTTTTTT. Protein sequence: CASSLFARGAGELFF. Looking up the rest from reference TRBV11-2 and TRBJ2-2 gives the full variable domain: EAGVAQSPRYKIIEKRQSVAFWCNPISGHATLYWYQQILGQGPKLLIQFQNNGVVDDSQLPKDRFSAERLKGVDSTLKIQPAKLEDSAVYLCASSLFARGAGELFFGEGSRLTVL.

The chain links TRBV7-2 to TRBJ2-1; D may be TRBD2 (5 bases). V was clipped by 8 bases and J by 0 bases, with 14 bases between them. Germline CDR1 is SGHTA and CDR2 is FQGNSA. The CDR3 sequence is 15 residues long. The CDR3 sequence: CASCGLGSSYNEQFF. CDR3 sequence (DNA): TGTGCCAGCTGCGGTCTTGGGAGCTCCTACAATGAGCAGTTCTTC.

This rearrangement joins TRBV5-4 to TRBJ2-7, with D possibly being TRBD1 (6 bases). The CDR3 contains 16 residues. Trimming stripped 5 bases from V and 1 base from J, with 19 bases between. The germline gives CDR1 SGHNT, CDR2 YYREEE (reference sequence). The CDR3 spells CASSPRRQALSYEQYF. The DNA for the CDR3 is TGTGCCAGCAGTCCCCGCCGACAGGCCCTATCCTACGAGCAGTACTTC.